A single sample is the source of the 9 T cell receptor beta chains below, sequenced in a study of Ad26.COV2.S vaccination and SARS-CoV-2 variants. The treatment was: 15 to 20 received Ad26.COV2.S at low or high dose, single or two shots; roughly five received placebo; per-sample allocation not given. All samples were drawn on day 63, counting from the first vaccine or placebo injection. Method: immunoSEQ multiplex PCR; TCRdb's copy keeps in-frame clones and lacks some. The sample lists under 550,000 clones, more than 80% occurring once. Sequenced material: peripheral blood, taken in a trial of Ad26.COV2.S vaccine versus placebo. The origin of the receptors is a person between 18 and 65 years old who received the Ad26.COV2.S COVID-19 vaccine or a placebo.

The chain couples TRBV25-1 to TRBJ1-1; 10 positions agree with TRBD1. After removal of 6 bases from V and 4 bases from J, the junction contained 8 bases not matched to a gene. This CDR3 has 15 amino acids. Looked up from germline, CDR1 is MGHDK and CDR2 is SYGVNS. As DNA, the CDR3 is TGTGCCAGCAGCGAGGGACAGGGGTCATTCACTGAAGCTTTCTTT. Protein: CASSEGQGSFTEAFF.

The rearrangement links TRBV14 to TRBJ2-7; 7 nucleotides match TRBD1. With V trimmed by 3 bases and J by 4 bases, 9 bases remained unmatched. Per germline, CDR1 SGHDN and CDR2 FVKESK. This CDR3 spans 15 amino acids. This CDR3 is CASSHGAGGAYEQYF. The CDR3 DNA reads as TGTGCCAGCAGCCACGGGGCAGGGGGTGCTTACGAGCAGTACTTC.

This chain connects TRBV7-8 to TRBJ2-5; D is unresolved. Germline V lookup: CDR1 SGHVS, CDR2 FQNEAQ. The CDR3 totals 13 residues. The V end lost 5 bases, the J end lost 6 bases, and 13 bases lay between the germline ends. CDR3 bases: TGTGCCAGCAGCCCCCTCCAGGAGAAGACCCAGTACTTC. This sequence encodes CASSPLQEKTQYF.

V gene TRBV11-2 combines with J gene TRBJ2-7; possibly TRBD2 for D (7 bases). The CDR3 covers 12 residues. Germline CDR1 reads SGHAT; CDR2 reads FQNNGV. The V gene lost 5 bases and the J gene lost 12 bases, with 17 bases spanning the gap. The CDR3 is CASSMGGAGLYF. The CDR3 region has the DNA TGTGCCAGCAGCATGGGGGGGGCAGGTTTGTACTTC.

The J gene is TRBJ2-4, the V gene TRBV7-2, with D unclear. V lost 1 base and J lost 7, with 2 bases in between. The CDR3 consists of 11 residues. CDR1 is SGHTA, CDR2 FQGNSA, per germline. CDR3 DNA sequence: TGTGCCAGCAGCTTAGGGAACATTCAGTACTTC. Residues: CASSLGNIQYF.

This chain links TRBV5-6 with TRBJ2-1, with TRBD2 matching over 11 bases. The V gene end was trimmed by 5 bases and the J gene end by 7 bases; junction bases not matched to a gene: 8. CDR1 is SGHDT and CDR2 is YYEEEE in the germline V gene. There are 15 residues in the CDR3. Written as DNA, the CDR3 is TGTGCCAGCAGTCGTCCAGGACTAGCGGGTAATGAGCAGTTCTTC. Translating it yields CASSRPGLAGNEQFF. Full variable domain (outside the CDR3, taken from reference TRBV5-6 and TRBJ2-1): DAGVTQSPTHLIKTRGQQVTLRCSPKSGHDTVSWYQQALGQGPQFIFQYYEEEERQRGNFPDRFSGHQFPNYSSELNVNALLLGDSALYLCASSRPGLAGNEQFFGPGTRLTVL.

The gene calls are TRBV5-1 and TRBJ1-1, with no clear D. Germline V gene data show CDR1 as SGHRS and CDR2 as YFSETQ. CDR3 length: 17 residues. Between the trimmed V and J ends, which lost 0 bases and 0 bases, there was a span of 15 bases. In DNA form, the CDR3 reads TGCGCCAGCAGCTTGGGAGAAGGCCAAGCCTTGAACACTGAAGCTTTCTTT. Translating gives CASSLGEGQALNTEAFF.

This chain uses TRBV27 with TRBJ1-2; D remains ambiguous. V was pared by 2 bases and J by 8 bases, with 12 bases between. Germline values: CDR1 MNHEY, CDR2 SMNVEV (reference sequence). The CDR3 consists of 13 residues. CDR3 DNA: TGTGCCAGCAGTTTAGAGGGCGCACAAGGCTACACCTTC. Translation: CASSLEGAQGYTF.

This clone appeared once. The rearrangement links TRBV3-1 (or the pseudogene TRBV3-2) to TRBJ2-5; the match to TRBD2 covers 8 bases. V lost 6 bases, J lost 5 bases, and 8 bases stayed unmatched. Germline V gives CDR1 LGHDT, CDR2 YNNKEL (reference sequence). CDR3 size: 14 residues. This chain's CDR3 is CASRRGAGDETQYF. The CDR3, as DNA: TGTGCCAGCAGAAGAGGAGCGGGAGACGAGACCCAGTACTTC.